One and the same sample provided the 3 T cell receptor beta chains below, sequenced in a study of blood T cell repertoires in COVID-19. This table comes from immunoSEQ multiplex PCR, and its TCRdb copy is limited to in-frame clones, with some not included. The sample holds about 200,000 clones, 82% seen once. Sequenced sample: PBMCs or T cells enriched from blood (not recorded which). Receptors originate from a woman in her fifties or sixties with acute COVID-19.

The J gene is TRBJ2-2, the V gene TRBV6-5; TRBD2 is a possible D gene (6 bases). Trimming left V 4 bases short and J 1 base short, with 10 bases between. CDR1 and CDR2 from the germline V gene are MNHEY and SVGAGI. The CDR3 totals 15 residues. CDR3 sequence: CASSWAGLNTGELFF. Written as DNA, the CDR3 is TGTGCCAGCAGTTGGGCGGGATTGAACACCGGGGAGCTGTTTTTT.

The chain employs TRBV3-1 (or the pseudogene TRBV3-2) and TRBJ1-4; 7 positions agree with TRBD1. V shed 3 bases, J shed 8 bases, and the junction held 15 bases outside the gene matches. Germline CDR1 is LGHDT and CDR2 is YNNKEL (reference sequence). The CDR3 totals 17 residues. This CDR3 is CASSHTGVWEVVEKLFF. The CDR3 DNA is TGTGCCAGCAGCCACACAGGGGTCTGGGAGGTCGTGGAAAAACTGTTTTTT.

V usage is TRBV19 and J usage is TRBJ1-2, with 8 bases aligning to TRBD1. CDR3 size: 14 residues. V was clipped by 7 bases and J by 6 bases; unmatched bases: 10. Germline-derived CDR1 and CDR2 are LNHDA and SQIVND (reference sequence). CDR3 in DNA: TGTGCCAGTAAGCAGGACAGGGCAAAGGATGGCTACACCTTC. Translating it yields CASKQDRAKDGYTF.